The 20 T cell receptor beta chains below were found in one sample sequenced in a study of T-cell memory formation after mild COVID-19. Using its own MiXCR run on the 5' RACE reads, TCRdb lists one record per CDR3 protein. The sample lists 84,000 or so distinct CDR3 sequences, over 11% occurring once. The sample consisted of PBMCs or a T cell subset sorted from them (not recorded which). The receptors were sampled from an adult woman who had mild COVID-19 (a few samples of this study predate the infection). Cell type and time point are not known.

This clonotype was seen only a few times. The rearrangement links TRBV5-1 to TRBJ2-1, with D maybe TRBD2 (6 bases). V shed 2 bases and J shed 10 bases, with 10 bases lying between them. This CDR3 is 12 amino acids long. CDR1 SGHRS and CDR2 YFSETQ come from the germline V gene. The CDR3 protein is CASSFLREEQFF. CDR3 coding DNA: TGCGCCAGCAGCTTCCTTCGGGAGGAGCAGTTCTTC.

This clonotype has a handful of counts. This chain links TRBV5-6 with TRBJ1-1, with D hard to call. The ends were cut back, 4 bases at V and 3 bases at J, with 16 bases in the middle. Germline CDR1 and CDR2: SGHDT and YYEEEE. This CDR3 is built from 15 residues. For the CDR3, the DNA is TGTGCCAGCAGCCCCGAAATGAGGAGAGACACTGAAGCTTTCTTT. It encodes CASSPEMRRDTEAFF.

Here the CDR3 reads CASSLASGLAGDADTQYF. CDR3 nucleotides: TGTGCCAGCAGCTTAGCCTCGGGACTAGCGGGGGATGCAGATACGCAGTATTTT. The chain links TRBV7-9 to TRBJ2-3, with 14 bases fitting TRBD2. The length of the CDR3 is 18 residues. With V trimmed by 0 bases and J by 4 bases, 6 bases remained unmatched. The germline V gene has CDR1 SEHNR and CDR2 FQNEAQ (reference sequence).

This clonotype was counted a few times. J is TRBJ2-7 and V is TRBV12-3 or TRBV12-4; the match to TRBD1 covers 9 bases. This CDR3 is 14 amino acids long. Unmatched junction bases numbered 7, after V lost 7 bases and J lost 3 bases. The CDR3 DNA reads as TGTGCCAGCAAAAAGGACAGGGGAAACTACGAGCAGTACTTC. Amino acid sequence: CASKKDRGNYEQYF.

A few counts support this clonotype. This chain joins TRBV11-2 and TRBJ2-5; D gene uncertain. V was trimmed by 0 bases and J by 5 bases, leaving 7 bases between them. Germline V gene data show CDR1 as SGHAT and CDR2 as FQNNGV. The CDR3 contains 13 residues. CDR3 sequence: CASSLDPVETQYF. The CDR3 DNA reads as TGTGCCAGCAGCTTAGATCCTGTCGAGACCCAGTACTTC.

This clonotype was seen ten or more times. This sequence joins TRBV7-8 and TRBJ2-3, with TRBD2 matching 7 bases. V lost 4 bases, J lost 5 bases, and 15 bases stayed unmatched. Germline V CDR1 and CDR2: SGHVS, FQNEAQ. The CDR3 is made up of 17 amino acids. CDR3 DNA: TGTGCCAGCAGCTACTTAACCGGACCACCGGGGGGAGATACGCAGTATTTT. Its translation: CASSYLTGPPGGDTQYF.

V gene TRBV27 combines with J gene TRBJ2-2; maybe TRBD2 (5 bases). Trimming cost V 6 bases and J 2 bases, with 19 bases left between them. The CDR3 contains 17 residues. The germline V gene has CDR1 MNHEY and CDR2 SMNVEV (reference sequence). The CDR3 here is CASSPSRYRGNTGELFF. Here the CDR3 DNA reads TGTGCCAGCAGCCCGAGCCGATATCGGGGTAACACCGGGGAGCTGTTTTTT.

CDR3 region: CASSSGVELLSSYNEQFF. The DNA for the CDR3 is TGTGCCAGCAGCTCAGGGGTGGAGCTCCTGAGCTCCTACAATGAGCAGTTCTTC. The J gene is TRBJ2-1, the V gene TRBV7-9; possible D gene TRBD1, 6 bases. V was cut by 4 bases and J by 0 bases, with 19 bases left in between. CDR1 and CDR2 (germline): SEHNR, FQNEAQ (reference sequence). The CDR3 spans 18 residues.

This sequence joins TRBV7-2 and TRBJ1-4; a weak D match, TRBD1 (6 bases). There are 15 residues in the CDR3. V was pared by 3 bases and J by 3 bases, with 11 bases between. Germline V gene data show CDR1 as SGHTA and CDR2 as FQGNSA. DNA of the CDR3: TGTGCCAGCAGCTTGTGGGGGGGCGCTAATGAAAAACTGTTTTTT. Its protein product is CASSLWGGANEKLFF.

This clonotype was counted only a few times. The V gene is TRBV12-3 or TRBV12-4, the J gene TRBJ2-1; possibly TRBD2 for D (5 bases). Trimming left V 6 bases short and J 5 bases short, with 14 bases between. CDR3 length equals 14 residues. CDR3 coding DNA: TGTGCCAGCAGGGAGGCTACGGGAAACAATGAGCAGTTCTTC. Translation gives CASREATGNNEQFF.

V gene TRBV19 combines with J gene TRBJ2-1; TRBD2 might be the D (6 bases). This CDR3 has 13 amino acids. Germline lookup yields CDR1 LNHDA and CDR2 SQIVND (reference sequence). Deletions cut 7 bases from V and 8 bases from J, with 15 bases between. CDR3 DNA: TGTGCCAGTACCACTAGCCGATCCGATGAGCAGTTCTTC. Translated, it gives CASTTSRSDEQFF.

This clonotype was counted a few times. The J gene is TRBJ1-3, the V gene TRBV12-3 or TRBV12-4; D remains ambiguous. CDR3 size: 14 residues. V lost 6 bases to trimming and J lost 0 bases, with 9 bases between them. This chain's CDR3 is CASRHGRSGNTIYF. The CDR3 DNA reads TGTGCCAGCAGGCACGGACGCTCTGGAAACACCATATATTTT.

This chain uses TRBV19 with TRBJ2-6, with unresolved D. This CDR3 spans 14 amino acids. Germline CDR1 is LNHDA and CDR2 is SQIVND (reference sequence). V was clipped by 5 bases and J by 0 bases, with 5 bases between them. CDR3 loop: CASSENSGANVLTF. The CDR3 coding sequence is TGTGCCAGTAGTGAGAACTCTGGGGCCAACGTCCTGACTTTC.

The chain uses TRBV6-5 and TRBJ2-1; the match to TRBD1 covers 8 bases. This CDR3 is built from 14 residues. The ends lost 8 bases at V and 4 bases at J; junction bases unmatched: 7. Germline CDR1 is MNHEY and CDR2 is SVGAGI. The CDR3 bases are TGTGCCAGCCGACCGGGACAGGAGTACAATGAGCAGTTCTTC. Its translation: CASRPGQEYNEQFF.

The chain uses TRBV6-1 and TRBJ2-7; D is uncertain. Germline CDR1 MNHNS, CDR2 SASEGT. Trimming took off 5 bases at V and 2 bases at J, with 13 bases between the two ends. The CDR3 is 14 amino acids. CDR3 loop: CASSWSLIAYEQYF. CDR3 DNA: TGTGCCAGCAGTTGGAGCCTAATTGCCTACGAGCAGTACTTC.

The V call is TRBV6-6, the J call TRBJ1-2; D ambiguous. The V end lost 0 bases, the J end lost 1 base, and 27 bases lay between the germline ends. CDR1 MNHNY and CDR2 SVGAGI come from the germline V gene (reference sequence). The CDR3 extends over 21 amino acids. CDR3 residues: CASSYSTLLPARGGDNYGYTF. In DNA, the CDR3 is TGTGCCAGCAGTTACTCGACTCTTCTCCCCGCACGAGGTGGAGATAACTATGGCTACACCTTC.

CDR3 loop: CAWSVGTGAYNEQFF. The CDR3 DNA follows: TGTGCCTGGAGTGTAGGGACAGGGGCCTACAATGAGCAGTTCTTC. This rearrangement joins TRBV30 to TRBJ2-1; 10 positions match TRBD1. CDR1 is GTSNPN and CDR2 is SVGIG in the germline V gene (reference sequence). V dropped 0 bases and J dropped 2; count of bases not matched to a gene: 1. CDR3 length: 15 amino acids.

This rearrangement joins TRBV7-6 to TRBJ1-1; D may be TRBD1 (5 bases). CDR1 and CDR2 (germline): SGHVS, FNYEAQ. This CDR3 is built from 14 residues. Trimming removed 3 bases at V and 3 bases at J, with 11 bases between. This chain's CDR3 is CASSFHEGDTEAFF. CDR3 coding DNA: TGTGCCAGCAGCTTCCATGAAGGGGACACTGAAGCTTTCTTT. Supplemented by reference TRBV7-6 and TRBJ1-1, the full variable domain reads GAGVSQSPRYKVTKRGQDVALRCDPISGHVSLYWYRQALGQGPEFLTYFNYEAQQDKSGLPNDRFSAERPEGSISTLTIQRTEQRDSAMYRCASSFHEGDTEAFFGQGTRLTVV.

CDR3 sequence: CASSGDTGELFF. The CDR3 DNA reads as TGTGCCAGCAGCGGCGACACCGGGGAGCTGTTTTTT. The V and J genes are TRBV9 and TRBJ2-2, with D unresolved. V shed 3 bases and J shed 3 bases, with 3 bases lying between them. CDR1 is SGDLS and CDR2 is YYNGEE in the germline V gene. The CDR3 consists of 12 residues.

This clonotype has a handful of counts. This chain links TRBV12-5 with TRBJ1-4, with 8 bases aligning to TRBD1. The CDR3 length is 15 residues. V gave up 1 base and J gave up 6 bases; unmatched junction bases: 4. Germline CDR1 reads LGHNT; CDR2 reads FRNRAP. The DNA for the CDR3 is TGTGCTAGTGGTTTGGCAGGACAGGGAGATGAAAAACTGTTTTTT. Protein sequence: CASGLAGQGDEKLFF.